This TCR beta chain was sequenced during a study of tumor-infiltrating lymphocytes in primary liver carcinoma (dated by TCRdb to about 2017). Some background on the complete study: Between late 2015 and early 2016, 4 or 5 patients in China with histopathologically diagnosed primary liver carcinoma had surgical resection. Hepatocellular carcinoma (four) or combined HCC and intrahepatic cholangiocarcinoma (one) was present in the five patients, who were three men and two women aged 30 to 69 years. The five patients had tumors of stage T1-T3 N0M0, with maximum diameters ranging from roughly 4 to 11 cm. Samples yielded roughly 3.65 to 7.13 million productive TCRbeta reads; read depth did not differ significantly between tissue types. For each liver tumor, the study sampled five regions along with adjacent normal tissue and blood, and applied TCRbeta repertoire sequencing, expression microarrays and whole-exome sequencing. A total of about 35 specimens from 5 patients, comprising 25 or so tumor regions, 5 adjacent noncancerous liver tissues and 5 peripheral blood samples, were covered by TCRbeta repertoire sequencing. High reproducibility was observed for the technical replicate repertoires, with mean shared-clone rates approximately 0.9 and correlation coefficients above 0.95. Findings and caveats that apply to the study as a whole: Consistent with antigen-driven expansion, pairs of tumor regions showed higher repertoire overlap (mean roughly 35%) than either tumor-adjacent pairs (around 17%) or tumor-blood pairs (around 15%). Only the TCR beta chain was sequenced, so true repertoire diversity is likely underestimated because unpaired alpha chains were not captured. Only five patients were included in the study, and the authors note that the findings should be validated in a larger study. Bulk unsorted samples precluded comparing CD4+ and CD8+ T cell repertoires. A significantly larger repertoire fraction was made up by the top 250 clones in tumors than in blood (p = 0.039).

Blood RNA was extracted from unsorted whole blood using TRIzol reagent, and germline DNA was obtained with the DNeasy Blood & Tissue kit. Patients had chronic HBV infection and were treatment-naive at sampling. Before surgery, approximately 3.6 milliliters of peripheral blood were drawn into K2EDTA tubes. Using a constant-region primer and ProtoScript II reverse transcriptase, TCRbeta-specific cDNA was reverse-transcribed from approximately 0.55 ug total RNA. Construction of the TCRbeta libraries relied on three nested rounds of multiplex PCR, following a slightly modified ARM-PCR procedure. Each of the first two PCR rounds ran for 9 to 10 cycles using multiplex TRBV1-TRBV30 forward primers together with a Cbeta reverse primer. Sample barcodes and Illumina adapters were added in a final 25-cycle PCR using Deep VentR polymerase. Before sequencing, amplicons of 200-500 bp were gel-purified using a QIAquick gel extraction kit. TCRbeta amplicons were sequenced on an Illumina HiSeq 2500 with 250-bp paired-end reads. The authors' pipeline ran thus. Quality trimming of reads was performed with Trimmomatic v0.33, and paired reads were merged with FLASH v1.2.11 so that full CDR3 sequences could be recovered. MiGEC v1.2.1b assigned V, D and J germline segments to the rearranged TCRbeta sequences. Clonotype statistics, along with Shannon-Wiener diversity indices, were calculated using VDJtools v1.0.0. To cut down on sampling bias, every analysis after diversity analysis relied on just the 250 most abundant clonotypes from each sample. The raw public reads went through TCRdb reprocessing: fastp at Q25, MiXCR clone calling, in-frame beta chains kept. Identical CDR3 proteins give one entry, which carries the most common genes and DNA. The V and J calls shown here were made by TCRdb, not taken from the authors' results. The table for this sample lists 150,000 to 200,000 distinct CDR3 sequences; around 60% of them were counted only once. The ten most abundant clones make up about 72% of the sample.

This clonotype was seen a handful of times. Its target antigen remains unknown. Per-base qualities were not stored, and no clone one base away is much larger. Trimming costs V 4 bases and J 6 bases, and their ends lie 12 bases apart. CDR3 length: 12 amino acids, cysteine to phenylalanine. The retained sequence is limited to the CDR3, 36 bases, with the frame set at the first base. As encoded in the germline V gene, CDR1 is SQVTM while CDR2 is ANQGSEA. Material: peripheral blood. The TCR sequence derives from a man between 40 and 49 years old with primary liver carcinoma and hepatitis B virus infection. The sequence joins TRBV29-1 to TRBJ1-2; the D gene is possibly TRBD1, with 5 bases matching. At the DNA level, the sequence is TGCAGCGTTGTGATAGGGGAGCATGGCTACACCTTC. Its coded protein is CSVVIGEHGYTF.